Here is one TCR beta chain with its context. The specificity of this receptor is unknown. The record has no base qualities; no much larger clone is one base away. This sample includes further DNA sequences coding for the same CDR3. The CDR1 and CDR2 encoded by the germline V gene are ENHRY and SYGVKD. The CDR3 has 15 amino acids, counting the end cysteine and phenylalanine. The kept DNA is CDR3 alone, 45 bases in frame from the first base. V ends up 2 bases short and J 4 bases short, with an unmatched junction base count of 2. This record belongs to a study of blood T cell repertoires in COVID-19 (dated by TCRdb to the early 2020s). A note on the overall study: Samples covering the acute and convalescent phases of COVID-19 were provided by collaborators in the United States, Italy and Spain. The prospective study material was composed of cDNA or gDNA derived from T cells, B-cell-depleted T cells, or PBMCs. Subjects who had been exposed to COVID-19, were actively infected with it, or had recovered from it provided the deeply sampled blood TCRbeta repertoires that made up the dataset. The repertoires were released in a freely available public database intended as a resource for research on the immune response to SARS-CoV-2. The samples were drawn from the first 160 participants of the ongoing ImmuneRACE study and from 950 to 1,500 subjects provided by 6 global collaborators. Nearly every sample came with metadata listing a de-identified subject ID, COVID-19 status, age in years and sex. HLA class I and class II types, where available, came from metadata supplied by the sample provider rather than from assay-based typing. Findings and caveats that apply to the study as a whole: The amount of clinical and demographic metadata varied by source and participant and was provided uncurated.

One collaborating source in Seattle enrolled patients during active infection and followed them longitudinally through the course of disease. Collaborating institutions collected whole blood in K2EDTA tubes following their own protocols. For TCRbeta analysis, collaborators shipped samples as frozen whole blood, isolated PBMCs, or DNA extracted from either of those sample types. TCRbeta CDR3 regions were amplified from genomic DNA using the immunoSEQ Assay, a bias-controlled multiplex PCR. Per the authors' processing: The number of nucleated cells in each sample was estimated by amplification of reference gene primers within the assay. To quantify the absolute abundance of each unique TCRbeta CDR3 rearrangement, sequence reads were collapsed and filtered. For each sample, productive Simpson clonality was calculated as the square root of Simpson's diversity index across productive rearrangements. This is the immuneACCESS table as TCRdb keeps it, with only in-frame sequences that have V and J called. A part of the clones is gone; compared with another copy, unresolved V genes explain less than half, and the rest is unexplained. The V and J calls and clone size were taken over from that table, and D and trimming were inferred from the DNA. The sample table contains about 200,000 clones; only one count was recorded for 82% of them. The top ten clonotypes cover approximately 5% of the sample.

The origin of this receptor is a woman between 65 and 79 years old with COVID-19, enrolled during active disease. The V and J segments used are TRBV10-3 and TRBJ1-6; 7 bases in the middle match TRBD1. The sample comprised peripheral blood. The nucleotides read TGTGCCATCAGTGAGGGACAGGCGTATAATTCACCCCTCCACTTT. This translates into CAISEGQAYNSPLHF.